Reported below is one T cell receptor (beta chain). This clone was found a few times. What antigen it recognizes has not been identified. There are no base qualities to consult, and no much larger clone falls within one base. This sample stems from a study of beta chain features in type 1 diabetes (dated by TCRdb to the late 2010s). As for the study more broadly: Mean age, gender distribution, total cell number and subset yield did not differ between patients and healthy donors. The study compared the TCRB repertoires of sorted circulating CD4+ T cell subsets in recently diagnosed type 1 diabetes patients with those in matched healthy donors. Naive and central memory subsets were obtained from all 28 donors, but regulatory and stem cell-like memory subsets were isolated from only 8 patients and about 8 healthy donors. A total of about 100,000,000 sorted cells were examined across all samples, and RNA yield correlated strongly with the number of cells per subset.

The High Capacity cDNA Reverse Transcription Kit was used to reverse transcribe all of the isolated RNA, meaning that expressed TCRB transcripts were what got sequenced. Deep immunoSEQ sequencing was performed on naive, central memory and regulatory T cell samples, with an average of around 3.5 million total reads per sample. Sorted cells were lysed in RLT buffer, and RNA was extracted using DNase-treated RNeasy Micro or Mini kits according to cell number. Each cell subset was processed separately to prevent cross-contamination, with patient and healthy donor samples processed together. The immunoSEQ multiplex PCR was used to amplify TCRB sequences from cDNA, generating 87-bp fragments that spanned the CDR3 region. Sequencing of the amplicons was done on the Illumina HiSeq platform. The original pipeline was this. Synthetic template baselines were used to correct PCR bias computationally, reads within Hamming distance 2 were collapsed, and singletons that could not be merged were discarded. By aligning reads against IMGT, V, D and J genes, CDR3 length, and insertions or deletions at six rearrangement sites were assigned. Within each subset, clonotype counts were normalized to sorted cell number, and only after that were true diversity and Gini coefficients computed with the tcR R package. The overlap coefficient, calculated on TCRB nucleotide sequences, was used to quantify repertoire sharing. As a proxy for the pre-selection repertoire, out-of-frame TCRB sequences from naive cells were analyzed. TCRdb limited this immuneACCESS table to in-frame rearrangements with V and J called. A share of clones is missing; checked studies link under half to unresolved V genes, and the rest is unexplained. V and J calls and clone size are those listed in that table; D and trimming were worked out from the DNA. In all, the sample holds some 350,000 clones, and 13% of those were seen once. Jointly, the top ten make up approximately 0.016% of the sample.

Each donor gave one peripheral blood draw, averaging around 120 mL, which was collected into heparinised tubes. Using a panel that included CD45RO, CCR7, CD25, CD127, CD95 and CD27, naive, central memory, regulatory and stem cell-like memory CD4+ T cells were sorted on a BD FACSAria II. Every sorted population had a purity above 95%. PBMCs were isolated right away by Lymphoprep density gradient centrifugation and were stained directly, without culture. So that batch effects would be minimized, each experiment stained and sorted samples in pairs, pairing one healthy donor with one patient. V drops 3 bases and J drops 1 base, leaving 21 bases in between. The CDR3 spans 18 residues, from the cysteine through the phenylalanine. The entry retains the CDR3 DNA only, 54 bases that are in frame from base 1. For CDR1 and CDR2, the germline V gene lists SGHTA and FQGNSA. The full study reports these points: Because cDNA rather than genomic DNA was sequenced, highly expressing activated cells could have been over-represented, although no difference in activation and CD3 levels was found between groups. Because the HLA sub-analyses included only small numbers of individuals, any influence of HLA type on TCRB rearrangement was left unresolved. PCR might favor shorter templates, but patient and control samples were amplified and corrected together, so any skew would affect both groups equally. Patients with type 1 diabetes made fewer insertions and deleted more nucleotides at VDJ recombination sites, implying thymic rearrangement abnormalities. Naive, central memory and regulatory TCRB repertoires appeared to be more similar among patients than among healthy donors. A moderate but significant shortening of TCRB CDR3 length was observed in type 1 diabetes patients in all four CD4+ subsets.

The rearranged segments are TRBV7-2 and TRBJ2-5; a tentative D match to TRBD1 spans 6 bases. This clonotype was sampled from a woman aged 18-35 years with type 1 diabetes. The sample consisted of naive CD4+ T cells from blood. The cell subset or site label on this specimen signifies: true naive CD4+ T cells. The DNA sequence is TGTGCCAGCAGCTTGAGAGCCACAGGGACGGGCCCCCAAGAGACCCAGTACTTC. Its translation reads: CASSLRATGTGPQETQYF.